Following are 32 T cell receptor beta chains from one sample sequenced in a study of human T cells and chemical hapten exposure. Time point noted: patch test 2, 6 weeks after DPC sensitization. Treatment indicated: therapeutic diphenylcyclopropenone sensitization with weekly scalp DPC. TCRdb itself ran the RACE reads through MiXCR, one entry per CDR3 protein. The data contain nearly 55,000 distinct CDR3 sequences, around 9.4% of them singletons. This specimen was whole blood, taken in connection with sensitization to the hapten diphenylcyclopropenone (DPC). All receptors come from a woman in her 50s with alopecia areata. Some clones in this sample may be carry-over from other donors' samples.

Many counts were recorded for this clonotype. V usage is TRBV20-1 and J usage is TRBJ1-5; D gene ambiguous. V gave up 4 bases and J gave up 0 bases, with 7 bases separating them. CDR1 and CDR2 from the germline V gene are DFQATT and SNEGSKA (reference sequence). This CDR3 spans 13 amino acids. CDR3 region: CSAIPDSNQPQHF. The CDR3 coding sequence is TGCAGTGCTATTCCAGATAGCAATCAGCCCCAGCATTTT.

This clonotype was seen only a few times. The gene calls are TRBV28 and TRBJ2-3, with 10 positions matching TRBD2. The CDR3 contains 16 residues. J lost 4 bases, V lost 3 bases, and 7 bases had no gene match. Germline CDR1 MDHEN, CDR2 SYDVKM. In DNA form, the CDR3 reads TGTGCCAGCAGTTTTCCTAGCGGGAGTAGTCCAGATACGCAGTATTTT. Translated, it gives CASSFPSGSSPDTQYF.

Comments on this clonotype: Just one base apart from a much larger clone, this may be a read error. The chain uses TRBV6-6 and TRBJ1-5; no firm D call. V was trimmed by 5 bases and J by 4 bases, leaving 3 bases between them. The CDR3 length is 11 residues. Germline values: CDR1 MNHNY, CDR2 SVGAGI (reference sequence). This CDR3 reads CASSQNQPQHF. The DNA of the CDR3 is TGTGCCAGCAGTCAAAATCAGCCCCAGCATTTT.

Ten or more counts support this clonotype. The chain carries TRBV29-1 and TRBJ2-5, with no clear D. Trimming took off 3 bases at V and 3 bases at J, with 2 bases between the two ends. CDR3 length: 10 amino acids. The germline CDR1 and CDR2 sequences are SQVTM and ANQGSEA. The CDR3 coding sequence is TGCAGCGTTGAGGAAGAGACCCAGTACTTC. Protein: CSVEEETQYF.

J is TRBJ2-1 and V is TRBV29-1; maybe TRBD2 (5 bases). The CDR3 sequence is 12 residues long. V lost 4 bases and J 6 bases, leaving 10 bases between the germline ends. The germline V gene has CDR1 SQVTM and CDR2 ANQGSEA. The CDR3 loop reads CSVVPGSNEQFF. CDR3 sequence (DNA): TGCAGCGTTGTCCCGGGGAGCAATGAGCAGTTCTTC.

In its sample, this clonotype was seen many times. J is TRBJ1-4 and V is TRBV5-1; no reliable D call. The germline gives CDR1 SGHRS, CDR2 YFSETQ. Trimming took off 6 bases at V and 4 bases at J, with 13 bases between the two ends. There are 14 residues in the CDR3. The CDR3 is CASMETPNNEKLFF. DNA of the CDR3: TGCGCCAGCATGGAGACACCGAATAATGAAAAACTGTTTTTT.

The chain uses TRBV6-1 and TRBJ1-4; D remains ambiguous. The length of the CDR3 is 14 residues. Germline CDR1 and CDR2: MNHNS and SASEGT. V was pared by 6 bases and J by 5 bases, with 13 bases between. The DNA for the CDR3 is TGTGCCAGCAGGACCCCCGGGAGAAATGAAAAACTGTTTTTT. This gives the protein CASRTPGRNEKLFF.

This clonotype was found many times. The V call is TRBV7-8, the J call TRBJ1-5, with 10 bases that match TRBD1. The germline V gene has CDR1 SGHVS and CDR2 FQNEAQ. This CDR3 is built from 17 residues. The V gene end was trimmed by 4 bases and the J gene end by 0 bases; junction bases not matched to a gene: 6. DNA of the CDR3: TGTGCCAGCAGCTGGGGACAGGGGAGATATAGCAATCAGCCCCAGCATTTT. Protein: CASSWGQGRYSNQPQHF.

The chain combines TRBV12-3 or TRBV12-4 with TRBJ2-3; D is unclear. The CDR3 is made up of 14 amino acids. V shed 7 bases and J shed 2 bases, with 13 bases lying between them. CDR3 residues: CASNAAQNTDTQYF. The CDR3 DNA follows: TGTGCCAGCAACGCGGCCCAAAACACAGATACGCAGTATTTT.

This clonotype has a count of ten or more. V gene TRBV7-9 combines with J gene TRBJ2-7; D is unclear. The CDR3 length is 16 residues. The V gene lost 1 base and the J gene lost 3 bases, with 16 bases spanning the gap. Germline assignment: CDR1 SEHNR and CDR2 FQNEAQ (reference sequence). The CDR3 loop reads CASSLVSGSPGYEQYF. The CDR3, as DNA: TGTGCCAGCAGCTTAGTGTCCGGATCACCCGGCTACGAGCAGTACTTC. The whole variable domain, filled in from reference TRBV7-9 and TRBJ2-7, reads DTGVSQNPRHKITKRGQNVTFRCDPISEHNRLYWYRQTLGQGPEFLTYFQNEAQLEKSRLLSDRFSAERPKGSFSTLEIQRTEQGDSAMYLCASSLVSGSPGYEQYFGPGTRLTVT.

This clonotype was observed a single time. The chain uses TRBV6-1 and TRBJ2-7; TRBD1 is a possible D gene (5 bases). Looked up from germline, CDR1 is MNHNS and CDR2 is SASEGT. Between the trimmed V and J ends, which lost 11 bases and 2 bases, there was a span of 16 bases. This CDR3 is 13 amino acids long. The CDR3: CAASRTPPYEQYF. The CDR3 DNA reads TGTGCCGCATCCCGGACACCGCCCTACGAGCAGTACTTC.

There are a few counts of this clonotype. The rearrangement links TRBV5-6 to TRBJ2-1; perhaps TRBD1 as D (5 bases). This CDR3 contains 14 residues. Looked up from germline, CDR1 is SGHDT and CDR2 is YYEEEE. V shed 0 bases and J shed 1 base, with 5 bases lying between them. The CDR3 region has the DNA TGTGCCAGCAGCTTGGGACAGTCCTACAATGAGCAGTTCTTC. It specifies CASSLGQSYNEQFF.

V is TRBV28 and J is TRBJ2-7; 8 bases map to TRBD1. Germline V gives CDR1 MDHEN, CDR2 SYDVKM. This CDR3 comprises 15 residues. The junction had 12 bases not matched to a gene; V was cut back by 5 bases and J by 6 bases. The CDR3 reads CASSKNRGAPPEQYF. As DNA, the CDR3 is TGTGCCAGCAGTAAAAACAGGGGGGCCCCTCCCGAGCAGTACTTC.

The chain links TRBV28 to TRBJ2-1; no reliable D call. CDR1 MDHEN and CDR2 SYDVKM come from the germline V gene. CDR3 length: 11 amino acids. Deletions cut 6 bases from V and 9 bases from J, with 9 bases between. The CDR3 sequence is CASSSSFEQFF. In DNA, the CDR3 is TGTGCCAGCAGCTCCAGTTTTGAGCAGTTCTTC.

This clonotype occurred a few times. The chain couples TRBV18 to TRBJ2-2; no firm D call. Trimming took 3 bases from V and 4 from J, leaving 3 bases between them. Germline CDR1 KGHSH, CDR2 LQKENI. The CDR3 totals 12 residues. The CDR3 spells CASSPTTGELFF. The CDR3 bases are TGTGCCAGCTCACCGACCACCGGGGAGCTGTTTTTT.

The chain recombines TRBV12-3 or TRBV12-4 with TRBJ2-1, with D possibly matching TRBD1 (6 bases). V lost 6 bases, J lost 9 bases, and 9 bases lay in between. The CDR3 is made up of 11 amino acids. The CDR3 spells CASRRGSEQFF. The DNA of the CDR3 is TGTGCCAGCAGGAGGGGGAGTGAGCAGTTCTTC.

The chain combines TRBV21-1 with TRBJ2-3; no check of the table's D call, TRBD2, against the DNA was made. TRBV21-1 is reported as a pseudogene. This CDR3 spans 15 amino acids. The CDR3: CASSRTSEDTDTQYF. DNA for the CDR3: TGTGCCAGCAGCAGGACTAGCGAGGACACAGATACGCAGTATTTT.

This clonotype was counted between two and nine times. This chain connects TRBV18 to TRBJ2-2; D is perhaps TRBD2 (5 bases). V was trimmed by 4 bases and J by 0 bases, leaving 12 bases between them. The CDR3 contains 16 residues. CDR1 is KGHSH, CDR2 LQKENI, per germline. For the CDR3, the DNA is TGTGCCAGCTCACTTTCCCGGACTCCGAACACCGGGGAGCTGTTTTTT. It encodes CASSLSRTPNTGELFF.

This clonotype has a handful of counts. The chain couples TRBV28 to TRBJ2-7, with D unresolved. V dropped 3 bases and J dropped 4 bases, with 7 bases sitting between them. The CDR3 spans 12 residues. From germline, CDR1 is MDHEN and CDR2 SYDVKM. CDR3 nucleotides: TGTGCCAGCAGTTTGACGGTTTACGAGCAGTACTTC. Its protein product is CASSLTVYEQYF.

This clonotype occurred a few times. This chain connects TRBV7-9 to TRBJ1-3; no clear D. V shed 3 bases and J shed 2 bases, with 8 bases lying between them. This CDR3 spans 14 amino acids. CDR1 and CDR2 (germline): SEHNR, FQNEAQ (reference sequence). CDR3: CASSLSVTGNTIYF. The CDR3 coding sequence is TGTGCCAGCAGCTTGTCCGTGACTGGAAACACCATATATTTT.

This chain links TRBV12-3 or TRBV12-4 with TRBJ1-6; D possibly corresponds to TRBD1 (6 bases). V gave up 4 bases and J gave up 7 bases, with 8 bases separating them. The CDR3 runs to 13 residues. CDR3 sequence (DNA): TGTGCCAGCAGTTCGGACAGAAATTCACCCCTCCACTTT. It specifies CASSSDRNSPLHF.

V and J are TRBV5-1 and TRBJ2-3; possibly TRBD2 for D (6 bases). There are 12 residues in the CDR3. The V end lost 3 bases, the J end lost 5 bases, and 7 bases lay between the germline ends. In germline, CDR1 is SGHRS, CDR2 YFSETQ. The DNA of the CDR3 is TGCGCCAGCAGCTGGGGGGAAGATACGCAGTATTTT. It specifies CASSWGEDTQYF.

Ten or more counts support this clonotype. J is TRBJ1-1 and V is TRBV18; D is unclear. The CDR3 totals 13 residues. CDR1 and CDR2 (germline): KGHSH, LQKENI. V shed 0 bases and J shed 1 base, with 3 bases lying between them. In nucleotides, the CDR3 is TGTGCCAGCTCACCACCGCCGAACACTGAAGCTTTCTTT. Translating gives CASSPPPNTEAFF.

This clonotype was detected ten times or more. The rearrangement links TRBV5-4 to TRBJ1-6; 9 bases are a match to TRBD1. The germline CDR1 and CDR2 sequences are SGHNT and YYREEE (reference sequence). This CDR3 comprises 16 residues. V gave up 2 bases and J gave up 6 bases; unmatched junction bases: 6. The chain's CDR3 is CASSLEGTGINSPLHF. CDR3 bases: TGTGCCAGCAGCTTAGAGGGGACAGGGATTAATTCACCCCTCCACTTT.

This clonotype was observed at least ten times. The rearrangement uses TRBV7-2 and TRBJ1-4; D not resolved. The CDR3 has 13 residues. The ends were cut back, 4 bases at V and 6 bases at J, with 9 bases in the middle. From germline, CDR1 is SGHTA and CDR2 FQGNSA. DNA of the CDR3: TGTGCCAGCAGCTCGCGGCGGTATGAAAAACTGTTTTTT. It yields the protein CASSSRRYEKLFF.

This clonotype was counted ten times or more. This chain links TRBV25-1 with TRBJ2-1; D remains unclear. Per the germline V gene, CDR1 is MGHDK and CDR2 is SYGVNS. V lost 0 bases to trimming and J lost 7 bases, with 4 bases between them. The CDR3 is 12 amino acids. CDR3 protein: CASSEYRNEQFF. CDR3 sequence (DNA): TGTGCCAGCAGTGAATATAGAAATGAGCAGTTCTTC. Full variable domain (missing parts from reference TRBV25-1 and TRBJ2-1): EADIYQTPRYLVIGTGKKITLECSQTMGHDKMYWYQQDPGMELHLIHYSYGVNSTEKGDLSSESTVSRIRTEHFPLTLESARPSHTSQYLCASSEYRNEQFFGPGTRLTVL.

This clonotype was seen ten or more times. The CDR3 region is CASSQGANYGYTF. CDR3 coding DNA: TGTGCCAGCAGTCAGGGGGCAAACTATGGCTACACCTTC. The chain links TRBV12-3 or TRBV12-4 to TRBJ1-2, with 8 bases matching TRBD1. This CDR3 comprises 13 residues. Trimming removed 5 bases from V and 2 bases from J; junction bases left unmatched: 1.

This clonotype came up many times. V and J are TRBV7-8 and TRBJ2-7, with D possibly TRBD2 on 7 matching bases. Germline CDR1 reads SGHVS; CDR2 reads FQNEAQ. Trimming cost V 5 bases and J 0 bases, with 26 bases left between them. The CDR3 length is 19 residues. In DNA form, the CDR3 reads TGTGCCAGCAGCGCTCATAGGGGGGGTTTCAATACCCGCTCCTACGAGCAGTACTTC. This gives the protein CASSAHRGGFNTRSYEQYF.

This clonotype came up many times. This CDR3 reads CASSSRQANYGYTF. CDR3 in DNA: TGTGCCAGCAGCTCCCGACAGGCTAACTATGGCTACACCTTC. The chain has TRBV4-2 and TRBJ1-2, with a tentative D call TRBD1 (6 bases). This CDR3 has 14 residues. Per the germline V gene, CDR1 is LGHNA and CDR2 is YNFKEQ. The V gene lost 5 bases and the J gene lost 0 bases, with 10 bases spanning the gap.

This clonotype was detected a few times. The chain employs TRBV11-2 and TRBJ2-6, with D unclear. V was pared by 2 bases and J by 8 bases, with 10 bases between. CDR1 and CDR2 from the germline V gene are SGHAT and FQNNGV. The CDR3 is 14 amino acids. CDR3 nucleotides: TGTGCCAGCAGCTTATTAGCAGTCCCCAACGTCCTGACTTTC. It translates to CASSLLAVPNVLTF.

The rearrangement uses TRBV11-2 and TRBJ1-5; D remains ambiguous. CDR1 SGHAT and CDR2 FQNNGV come from the germline V gene. The CDR3 covers 14 residues. Trimming cost V 1 base and J 4 bases, with 8 bases left between them. CDR3 nucleotides: TGTGCCAGCAGCTTAGCCTCCACTAATCAGCCCCAGCATTTT. Its translation: CASSLASTNQPQHF.

This clonotype was counted only a few times. The V and J genes are TRBV6-1 and TRBJ2-5; D is possibly TRBD1 (6 bases). The CDR3 is made up of 13 amino acids. Germline-derived CDR1 and CDR2 are MNHNS and SASEGT. Between the trimmed V and J ends, which lost 8 bases and 9 bases, there was a span of 19 bases. The CDR3 coding sequence is TGTGCCAGCCGTGCGGACAGAACCAGCCCCCAGTACTTC. This gives the protein CASRADRTSPQYF.